This T cell receptor beta chain was documented in a study of control samples from healthy donors and cancer patients (dated by TCRdb to about 2020). Unmatched junction bases come to 2, with V trimmed by 6 bases and J by 1 base. Its CDR3 holds 15 amino acids, cysteine through phenylalanine. The sequence is cut down to CDR3 DNA, 45 bases in frame from base 1. CDR1 and CDR2, looked up from the germline V gene, are SNHLY and FYNNEI. Libraries were made using the immunoSEQ multiplex PCR assay. Entries here come from immuneACCESS through TCRdb and include only in-frame sequences with V and J called. Some clones fail to appear in such tables; in the studies checked, an unresolved V gene covers under half of the shortfall, and the cause of the remainder is unknown. Across this sample there are fewer than 60,000 clones, with roughly 94% seen only once. Of the sample, 2.4% is held by the ten largest clones.

Regarding this clone: The antigen this receptor binds is unknown. Base qualities are not at hand, and no much larger clone is one base apart.

The chain links TRBV2 with TRBJ2-3; TRBD2 aligns with 12 central bases. The clonotype was recovered from a man aged 25 to 40 in good health. Sequenced material: blood. The CDR3 region: CASRRTSGGTDTQYF. At the DNA level, the sequence is TGTGCCAGCAGAAGGACTAGCGGGGGCACAGATACGCAGTATTTT.